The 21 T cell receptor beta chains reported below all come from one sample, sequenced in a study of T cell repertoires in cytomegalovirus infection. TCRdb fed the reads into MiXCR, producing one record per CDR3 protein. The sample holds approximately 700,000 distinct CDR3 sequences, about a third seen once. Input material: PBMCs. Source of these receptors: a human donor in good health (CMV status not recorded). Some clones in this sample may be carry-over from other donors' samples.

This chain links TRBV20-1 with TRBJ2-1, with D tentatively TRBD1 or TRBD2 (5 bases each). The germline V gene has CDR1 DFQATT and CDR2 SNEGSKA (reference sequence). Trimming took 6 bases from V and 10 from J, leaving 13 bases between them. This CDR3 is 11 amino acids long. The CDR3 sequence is CSAIGAREQFF. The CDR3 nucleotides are TGCAGTGCCATCGGGGCCAGAGAGCAGTTCTTC.

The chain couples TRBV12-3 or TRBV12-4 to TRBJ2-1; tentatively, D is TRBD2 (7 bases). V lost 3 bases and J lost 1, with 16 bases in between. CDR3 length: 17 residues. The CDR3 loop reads CASSFHLGGVSYNEQFF. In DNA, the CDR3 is TGTGCCAGCAGTTTTCATTTAGGGGGGGTGTCCTACAATGAGCAGTTCTTC.

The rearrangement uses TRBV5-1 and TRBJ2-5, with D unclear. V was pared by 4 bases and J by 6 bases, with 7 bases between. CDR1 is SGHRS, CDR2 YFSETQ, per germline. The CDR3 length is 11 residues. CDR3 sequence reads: CASSGSQTQYF. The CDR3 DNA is TGCGCCAGCAGCGGCAGCCAGACCCAGTACTTC. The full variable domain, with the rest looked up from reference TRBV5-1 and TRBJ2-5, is KAGVTQTPRYLIKTRGQQVTLSCSPISGHRSVSWYQQTPGQGLQFLFEYFSETQRNKGNFPGRFSGRQFSNSRSEMNVSTLELGDSALYLCASSGSQTQYFGPGTRLLVL.

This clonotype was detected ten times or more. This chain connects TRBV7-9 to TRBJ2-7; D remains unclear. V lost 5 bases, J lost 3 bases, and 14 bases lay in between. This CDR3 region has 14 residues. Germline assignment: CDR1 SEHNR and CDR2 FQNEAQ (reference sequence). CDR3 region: CASSPQTPYYEQYF. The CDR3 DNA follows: TGTGCCAGCAGCCCCCAAACTCCATACTACGAGCAGTACTTC.

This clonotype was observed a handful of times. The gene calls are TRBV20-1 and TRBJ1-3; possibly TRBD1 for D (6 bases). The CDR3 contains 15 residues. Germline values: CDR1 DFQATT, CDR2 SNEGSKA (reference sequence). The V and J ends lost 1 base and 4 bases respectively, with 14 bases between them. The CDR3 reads CSARGQVLRGNTIYF. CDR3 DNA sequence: TGCAGTGCTAGAGGACAGGTTCTTCGGGGAAACACCATATATTTT.

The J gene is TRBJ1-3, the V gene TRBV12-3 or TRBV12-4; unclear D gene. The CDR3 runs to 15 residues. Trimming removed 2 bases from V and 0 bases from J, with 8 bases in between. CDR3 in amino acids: CASSLQMSSGNTIYF. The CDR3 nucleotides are TGTGCCAGCAGTTTACAAATGAGCTCTGGAAACACCATATATTTT.

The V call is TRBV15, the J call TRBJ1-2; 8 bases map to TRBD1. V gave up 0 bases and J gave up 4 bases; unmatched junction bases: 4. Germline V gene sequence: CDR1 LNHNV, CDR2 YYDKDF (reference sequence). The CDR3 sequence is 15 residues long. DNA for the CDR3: TGTGCCACCAGCAGAGAGGGGACAGGACTCTATGGCTACACCTTC. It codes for CATSREGTGLYGYTF.

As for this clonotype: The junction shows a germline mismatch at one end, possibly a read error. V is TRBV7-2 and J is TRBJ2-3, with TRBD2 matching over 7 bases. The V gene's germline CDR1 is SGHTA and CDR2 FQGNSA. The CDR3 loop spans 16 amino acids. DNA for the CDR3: TGTTCCAGCAGCTTAACAACGGGGGGTAGCACAGATACGCAGTATTTT. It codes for CSSSLTTGGSTDTQYF. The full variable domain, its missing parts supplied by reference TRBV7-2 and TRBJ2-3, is GAGVSQSPSNKVTEKGKDVELRCDPISGHTALYWYRQSLGQGLEFLIYFQGNSAPDKSGLPSDRFSAERTGGSVSTLTIQRTQQEDSAVYLCSSSLTTGGSTDTQYFGPGTRLTVL.

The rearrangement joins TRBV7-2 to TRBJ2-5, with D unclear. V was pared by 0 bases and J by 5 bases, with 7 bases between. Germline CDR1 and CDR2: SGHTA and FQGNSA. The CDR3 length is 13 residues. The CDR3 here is CASSLAARETQYF. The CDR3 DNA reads TGTGCCAGCAGCTTAGCTGCGCGGGAGACCCAGTACTTC.

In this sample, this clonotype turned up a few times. CDR3 loop: CASGPGQGTGELFF. DNA of the CDR3: TGTGCCAGTGGACCGGGACAGGGCACCGGGGAGCTGTTTTTT. The chain employs TRBV19 and TRBJ2-2; 9 positions agree with TRBD1. The V and J ends lost 8 bases and 4 bases, in that order; junction bases with no gene match: 5. CDR3 size: 14 residues. Looked up from germline, CDR1 is LNHDA and CDR2 is SQIVND (reference sequence).

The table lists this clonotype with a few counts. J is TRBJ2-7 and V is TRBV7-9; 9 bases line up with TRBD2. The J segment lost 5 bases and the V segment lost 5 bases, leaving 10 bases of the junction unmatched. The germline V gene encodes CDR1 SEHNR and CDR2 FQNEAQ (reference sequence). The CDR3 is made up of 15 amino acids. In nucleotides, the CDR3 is TGTGCCAGCAGCGGCAAACTAGCGGGTGCCCACGAGCAGTACTTC. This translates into CASSGKLAGAHEQYF.

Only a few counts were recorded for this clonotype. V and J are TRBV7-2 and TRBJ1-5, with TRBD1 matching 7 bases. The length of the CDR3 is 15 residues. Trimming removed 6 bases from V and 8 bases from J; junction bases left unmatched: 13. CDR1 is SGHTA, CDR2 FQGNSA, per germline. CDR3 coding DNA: TGTGCCAGCAGTTACAGGGGTACGGGGCTTGAGCCCCAGCATTTT. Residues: CASSYRGTGLEPQHF.

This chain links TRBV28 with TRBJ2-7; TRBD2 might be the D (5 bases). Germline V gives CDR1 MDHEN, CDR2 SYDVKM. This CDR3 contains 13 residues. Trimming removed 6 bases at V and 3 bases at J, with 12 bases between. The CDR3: CASRWTGNYEQYF. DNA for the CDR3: TGTGCCAGCAGGTGGACGGGAAACTACGAGCAGTACTTC.

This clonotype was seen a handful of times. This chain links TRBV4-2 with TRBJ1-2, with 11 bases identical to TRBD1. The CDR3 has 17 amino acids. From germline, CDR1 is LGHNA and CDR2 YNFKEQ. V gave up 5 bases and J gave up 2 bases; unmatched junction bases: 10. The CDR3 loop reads CASSKRQGDRGNYGYTF. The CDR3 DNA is TGTGCCAGCAGCAAACGTCAGGGGGACAGGGGGAACTATGGCTACACCTTC.

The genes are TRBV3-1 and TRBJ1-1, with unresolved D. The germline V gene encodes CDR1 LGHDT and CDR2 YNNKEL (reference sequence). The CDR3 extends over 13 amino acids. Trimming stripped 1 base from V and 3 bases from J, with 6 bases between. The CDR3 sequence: CASSQVSYTEAFF. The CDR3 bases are TGTGCCAGCAGCCAAGTAAGCTACACTGAAGCTTTCTTT.

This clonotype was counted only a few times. CDR3 residues: CASSPGLAQETQYF. CDR3 bases: TGTGCCAGCAGCCCAGGACTAGCGCAAGAGACCCAGTACTTC. The chain joins TRBV5-4 to TRBJ2-5; 9 nucleotides match TRBD2. Germline CDR1 SGHNT, CDR2 YYREEE (reference sequence). V lost 4 bases, J lost 2 bases, and 3 bases stayed unmatched. The CDR3 spans 14 residues.

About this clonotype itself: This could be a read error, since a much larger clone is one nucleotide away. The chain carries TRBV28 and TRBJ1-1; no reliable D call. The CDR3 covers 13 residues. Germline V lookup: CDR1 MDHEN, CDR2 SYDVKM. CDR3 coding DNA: TGTGCCAGCGGAAAACAGCTTAACACTGATGCTTTCTTT. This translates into CASGKQLNTDAFF.

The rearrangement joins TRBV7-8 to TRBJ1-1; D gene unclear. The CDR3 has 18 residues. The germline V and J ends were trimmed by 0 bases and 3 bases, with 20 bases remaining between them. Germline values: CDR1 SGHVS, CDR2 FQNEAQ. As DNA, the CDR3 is TGTGCCAGCAGCTTAGCGCTGATCGCCAGCGCTGGGGACACTGAAGCTTTCTTT. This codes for CASSLALIASAGDTEAFF.

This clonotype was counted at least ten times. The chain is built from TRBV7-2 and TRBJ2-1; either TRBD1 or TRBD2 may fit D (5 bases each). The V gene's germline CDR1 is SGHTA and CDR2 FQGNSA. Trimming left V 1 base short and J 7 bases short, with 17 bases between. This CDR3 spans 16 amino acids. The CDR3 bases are TGTGCCAGCAGCTTAGGGGTCGTGGGGGTGGGAAATGAGCAGTTCTTC. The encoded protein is CASSLGVVGVGNEQFF.

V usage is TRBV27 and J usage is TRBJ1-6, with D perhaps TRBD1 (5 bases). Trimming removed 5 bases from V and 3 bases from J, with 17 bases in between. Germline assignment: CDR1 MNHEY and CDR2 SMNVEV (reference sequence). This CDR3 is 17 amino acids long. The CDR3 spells CASSLRLGTGYNSPLHF. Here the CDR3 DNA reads TGTGCCAGCAGTCTTCGACTTGGGACGGGCTATAATTCACCCCTCCACTTT.

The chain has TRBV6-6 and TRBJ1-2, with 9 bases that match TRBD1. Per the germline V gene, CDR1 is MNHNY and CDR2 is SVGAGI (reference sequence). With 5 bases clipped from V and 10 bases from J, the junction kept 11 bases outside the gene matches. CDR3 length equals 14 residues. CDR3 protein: CASSQTGQGIDYTF. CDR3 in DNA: TGTGCCAGCAGTCAAACGGGACAGGGTATAGACTACACCTTC.